The rows below give T cell receptor beta chains drawn from one sample of a study of blood T cells in healthy people across ages. TCRdb itself ran the 5' RACE reads through MiXCR, one entry per CDR3 protein. The data show about 900,000 distinct CDR3 sequences, with under 50% seen just once and around an eighth held by the top ten. Input material: blood. All receptors derive from a man younger than 40 in good health. Both conserved end residues are part of each CDR3. Each record gives: J gene, V gene, CDR3 length, clone size, D gene, CDR3 DNA, CDR3 protein. The D gene is left open where the match is weak. A row's size may be missing; if present it is once, few, many or a size class.

TRBJ1-5 | TRBV5-1 | 16 | once | TRBD1 | TGCGCCAGCAGCTTGCTCCCGGGACAGGGGAGCCAGCCCCAGCATTTT | CASSLLPGQGSQPQHF
TRBJ2-2 | TRBV10-3 | 17 | . | . | TGTGCCATCTCTGGGCGTGGGGGACCGCTAAACACCGGGGAGCTGTTTTTT | CAISGRGGPLNTGELFF
TRBJ2-3 | TRBV29-1 | 11 | few | . | TGCAGCGTTGAGGCGGCAGATACGCAGTATTTT | CSVEAADTQYF
TRBJ2-7 | TRBV6-1 | 13 | many | . | TGTGCCTGTAACAGGGAGGGACACTACGAGCAGTACTTC | CACNREGHYEQYF
TRBJ1-5 | TRBV20-1 | 18 | . | TRBD1 | TGCAGTGCTAGTTCACAGGACAGGGTTGGGGAGGGCAATCAGCCCCAGCATTTT | CSASSQDRVGEGNQPQHF
TRBJ1-4 | TRBV20-1 | 12 | . | . | TGCAGTGCTCAAGAATTGGACGAAAAACTGTTTTTT | CSAQELDEKLFF
TRBJ1-5 | TRBV20-1 | 14 | many | . | TGCAGTGCTACGAGAGGGTTGATCAATCAGCCCCAGCATTTT | CSATRGLINQPQHF
TRBJ2-7 | TRBV7-2 | 18 | . | TRBD1 | TGTGCCAGCAGCTTAGCGTCGAGACAGGGGGCCGTCTCCTACGAGCAGTACTTC | CASSLASRQGAVSYEQYF
TRBJ1-2 | TRBV12-3/TRBV12-4 | 13 | few | TRBD1 | TGTGCCAGCAGTCAGATACAGGGGAATGGCTACACCTTC | CASSQIQGNGYTF
TRBJ2-2 | TRBV28 | 13 | few | . | TGTGCCAGCAGTTTTAATCTGGCCGGGGAGCTGTTTTTT | CASSFNLAGELFF
TRBJ1-2 | TRBV15 | 14 | . | . | TGTGCCACCAGCAGAGATTCCAATAACTATGGCTACACCTTC | CATSRDSNNYGYTF
TRBJ2-1 | TRBV4-3 | 15 | few | TRBD1 | TGCGCCAGCAGCCCGGGACAGGGATCCGCCAATGAGCAGTTCTTC | CASSPGQGSANEQFF
TRBJ1-2 | TRBV28 | 13 | many | . | TGTGCCAGCACACCAACAGGGTACTATGGCTACACCTTC | CASTPTGYYGYTF
TRBJ2-5 | TRBV5-1 | 14 | many | . | TGTGCCAGCAGCTTAGGAGGCATCCAAGAGACCCAGTACTTC | CASSLGGIQETQYF
TRBJ2-1 | TRBV20-1 | 12 | . | . | TGCAGTGTTGGGGAATCCTACAATGAGCAGTTCTTC | CSVGESYNEQFF
TRBJ2-1 | TRBV4-1 | 16 | . | . | TGCGCCAGCAGCCCCCAAGCAGGTATCTCCTACAATGAGCAGTTCTTC | CASSPQAGISYNEQFF
TRBJ2-7 | TRBV27 | 14 | . | . | TGTGCCAGCAGTTTACAGGGGCTGCCCTACGAGCAGTACTTC | CASSLQGLPYEQYF
TRBJ2-1 | TRBV20-1 | 18 | few | TRBD2 | TGCAGTGCTAGAAGAGCGGGGGGACGCCTACGCTCTTGGGAAGAGCAGTTCTTC | CSARRAGGRLRSWEEQFF
TRBJ2-1 | TRBV4-1 | 14 | few | . | TGCGCCAGCAGCCTCTCGGGGGCGGCCGATGAGCAGTTCTTC | CASSLSGAADEQFF
TRBJ2-3 | TRBV6-6 | 16 | . | TRBD2 | TGTGCCAGCAGTGGCCCTAGCGGGGGGTACACAGATACGCAGTATTTT | CASSGPSGGYTDTQYF
TRBJ2-3 | TRBV6-4 | 16 | . | TRBD1 | TGTGCCAGCAGTGACCCTCCGGGACAGAGAGGGTGGAAGGAGTATTTT | CASSDPPGQRGWKEYF
TRBJ2-5 | TRBV29-1 | 11 | few | . | TGCAGCCCCAAAAGAGGGGAGACCCAGTACTTC | CSPKRGETQYF
TRBJ2-6 | TRBV5-1 | 17 | . | . | TGCGCCAGCAGCTTCGGTTCAGGGGCTACTGGGGCCAACGTCCTGACTTTC | CASSFGSGATGANVLTF
TRBJ1-2 | TRBV2 | 13 | . | . | TGTGCCAGCAGTGTTGAAAGGACGCAAGGCTACACCTTC | CASSVERTQGYTF
TRBJ1-2 | TRBV20-1 | 15 | . | TRBD1 | TGCAGTGCTACTAAGTCCCGGGACAGGGGAGGGGGCTACACCTTC | CSATKSRDRGGGYTF
TRBJ2-3 | TRBV20-1 | 15 | . | . | TGCAGTGCTAGAGATGTGACTGGCGGATCCGATACGCAGTATTTT | CSARDVTGGSDTQYF
TRBJ2-7 | TRBV2 | 11 | few | . | TGTGCCAGCAGATTAGAGGGTGAGCAGTACTTC | CASRLEGEQYF
TRBJ2-3 | TRBV6-2/TRBV6-3 | 15 | . | TRBD2 | TGTGCCAGCAGCGGAGCGGGGGGGGGCACAGATACGCAGTATTTT | CASSGAGGGTDTQYF
TRBJ2-3 | TRBV10-3 | 15 | . | TRBD1 | TGTGCCATCAGTGAGGGGACAGGGCGCACAGATACGCAGTATTTT | CAISEGTGRTDTQYF
TRBJ2-5 | TRBV10-3 | 15 | . | TRBD1 | TGTGCCATCAGCGCCTCGACAGGGCCGTCAGAGACCCAGTACTTC | CAISASTGPSETQYF
TRBJ2-7 | TRBV2 | 15 | few | TRBD2 | TGTGCCAGCAGTGAAGAGGGACTAGCGGGCAGTCGGCAGTACTTC | CASSEEGLAGSRQYF
TRBJ2-1 | TRBV5-6 | 16 | . | . | TGTGCCAGCAGGGCCGAACTAGCTTTAAACCCCGATGAGCAGTTCTTC | CASRAELALNPDEQFF
TRBJ2-7 | TRBV3-1 | 12 | few | . | TGTGCCAGCAGCCAACGAACCTACGAGCAGTACTTC | CASSQRTYEQYF
TRBJ2-1 | TRBV18 | 15 | . | . | TGTGCCAGCTCGCCGACACTGACCTCCTACAATGAGCAGTTCTTC | CASSPTLTSYNEQFF
TRBJ2-5 | TRBV5-4 | 15 | few | TRBD2 | TGTGCCAGCAGCTTGGAAGGGACTAGCGGTAAAACCCAGTACTTC | CASSLEGTSGKTQYF